This is a list of T cell receptor beta chains from one sample in a study of liver allograft versus peripheral blood T cells. TCRdb passed the reads through MiXCR, listing each CDR3 protein once. The sample includes some 3,500 distinct CDR3 sequences, around 15% of them seen just once. These receptor sequences come from a human patient who had a liver transplant. Certain T cells may be donor cells from the graft. Each CDR3 is given with its conserved first and last residue. A D gene is named only where the DNA matches it firmly. Clone size, where shown, is once, few, many, or a class for clones that have expanded.

j_call d_call clone_size v_call cdr3_nt cdr3_aa
TRBJ1-2 TRBD1 medium-sized TRBV11-2 TGTGCCAGCAGCACCCAACGGACAGGGGGGGGCTATGGCTACACCTTC CASSTQRTGGGYGYTF
TRBJ1-4 NA medium-sized TRBV24-1 TGTGCCACCAGTGATTTCGATGAAAAACTGTTTTTT CATSDFDEKLFF
TRBJ1-3 TRBD1 NA TRBV11-2 TGTGCCAGCAGCCCAGGGGGGGCTGTCTCTGGAAACACCATATATTTT CASSPGGAVSGNTIYF
TRBJ1-4 TRBD1 medium-sized TRBV7-9 TGTGCCAGCAGCCCTGGGACAGTCGATAATGAAAAACTGTTTTTT CASSPGTVDNEKLFF
TRBJ1-2 NA NA TRBV13 TGTGCCAGCAGTTCCGGTTGGATCTATGGCTACACCTTC CASSSGWIYGYTF
TRBJ2-1 NA many TRBV6-2/TRBV6-3 TGTGCCAGCAGTAACCAGTACAATGAGCAGTTCTTC CASSNQYNEQFF
TRBJ2-7 NA medium-sized TRBV18 TGTGCCAGCTCACCACGGACGATTAAGGACGAGCAGTACTTC CASSPRTIKDEQYF
TRBJ1-5 NA medium-sized TRBV10-3 TGTGCCATCAGTGAGTCCTGGCAGGCACTTAATCAGCCCCAGCATTTT CAISESWQALNQPQHF
TRBJ2-2 NA medium-sized TRBV24-1 TGTGCCACCGGTAACACTAACACCGGGGAGCTGTTTTTT CATGNTNTGELFF
TRBJ1-4 NA medium-sized TRBV20-1 TGCAGTGCCCAAGTAGGGACAAAGAATGAAAAACTGTTTTTT CSAQVGTKNEKLFF
TRBJ1-4 NA NA TRBV7-2 TGTGCCAGCAGCTTGCAGGGAGTGAGGACTAATGAAAAACTGTTTTTT CASSLQGVRTNEKLFF
TRBJ1-5 NA many TRBV7-2 TGTGCCAGCAGCTTAGGGGGGGCTAGCAATCAGCCCCAGCATTTT CASSLGGASNQPQHF
TRBJ1-1 NA few TRBV27 TGTGCCAGCAGTCCCGGGCCGAACACTGAAGCTTTCTTT CASSPGPNTEAFF
TRBJ1-6 TRBD1 many TRBV7-2 TGTGCCAGCAGCTTAGGCGGCGCAAGGGGGCGTTCACCCCTCCACTTT CASSLGGARGRSPLHF
TRBJ2-7 NA medium-sized TRBV19 TGTGCCAGTAGTATAGATTTACCGGGGATCTACGAGCAGTACTTC CASSIDLPGIYEQYF
TRBJ2-1 NA many TRBV19 TGTGGAAGCGACGGGGCCCACAATGAGCAGTTCTTC CGSDGAHNEQFF
TRBJ1-1 TRBD1 medium-sized TRBV6-5 TGTGCCAGCAGCCGGGGGACAGCCCTGAACACTGAAGCTTTCTTT CASSRGTALNTEAFF
TRBJ2-7 NA few TRBV12-3/TRBV12-4 TGTGCCAGCAGTTTAGGGGCAGGCCCCTTATGGAAGCAGTACTTC CASSLGAGPLWKQYF
TRBJ1-5 NA few TRBV7-9 TGTGCCAGCAGCCCGGGGGGGGTAAATAGCAATCAGCCCCAGCATTTT CASSPGGVNSNQPQHF
TRBJ1-4 NA NA TRBV30 TGTGCCTGGAGTCCGGGTGAAAAACTGTTTTTT CAWSPGEKLFF
TRBJ1-2 NA NA TRBV30 TGTGCCTGGAGTCTGGAGGGGGGGCATGGCTACACCTTC CAWSLEGGHGYTF
TRBJ1-1 NA few TRBV12-3/TRBV12-4 TGTGCCAGCAGCACTACGGGGAACACTGAAGCTTTCTTT CASSTTGNTEAFF
TRBJ1-1 NA medium-sized TRBV20-1 TGCAGTGCTAGAGATCAAAGGAGGAGGAACACTGAAGCTTTCTTT CSARDQRRRNTEAFF
TRBJ2-1 TRBD2 few TRBV7-2 TGTGCCAGCAGCCGCCAAGCGGGAGCGTCCTACAATGAGCAGTTCTTC CASSRQAGASYNEQFF
TRBJ1-2 NA few TRBV3-1 TGTGCCAGCAGCCAAGAGGGAGGGAGGAGTGGCTACACCTTC CASSQEGGRSGYTF
TRBJ1-6 NA large TRBV7-2 TGTGCCAGCAGCCTCAGGACCGATTCACCCCTCCACTTT CASSLRTDSPLHF
TRBJ2-1 TRBD2 once TRBV15 TGTGCCACCAGCCCACTAGCGGGAGCCCCCAATGAGCAGTTCTTC CATSPLAGAPNEQFF
TRBJ2-3 TRBD2 few TRBV6-2/TRBV6-3 TGTGCCAGCAGGCGGGGAGGGCCAGATACGCAGTATTTT CASRRGGPDTQYF
TRBJ1-5 NA medium-sized TRBV10-3 TGTGCCATCAGTGACAGTTATCAGCCCCAGCATTTT CAISDSYQPQHF
TRBJ1-1 NA medium-sized TRBV19 TGTGCCAGTAGAACACTGACCCTCCCGAGGGAGAACACTGAAGCTTTCTTT CASRTLTLPRENTEAFF
TRBJ1-2 TRBD1 medium-sized TRBV5-6 TGTGCCAGCAGCGCAGAGACAGGGCTTAACCATGGCTACACCTTC CASSAETGLNHGYTF
TRBJ2-2 NA medium-sized TRBV29-1 TGCAGCGTTGAAGTCCAGATGGCCGGGGAGCTGTTTTTT CSVEVQMAGELFF